These 32 T cell receptor beta chains came from one sample sequenced in a study of read filtering for tumor transcriptome and immune sequencing. Molecular barcoded adaptors covering alpha/delta and beta/gamma chains were used on about 0.4 ug RNA. One entry per CDR3 protein results from TCRdb running MiXCR on the reads. The table lists about 61,000 distinct CDR3 sequences, 15% to 25% of them singletons. The specimen was a population of CD138-negative cells sorted from bone marrow. The receptors come from a donor aged 40 or older with multiple myeloma.

The genes are TRBV4-1 and TRBJ2-7; TRBD2 agrees at 9 bases. CDR3 size: 15 residues. Germline CDR1 is MGHRA and CDR2 is YSYEKL. V was pared by 0 bases and J by 7 bases, with 7 bases of the junction left unmatched. This chain's CDR3 is CASSQEGTSLREQYF. The CDR3, as DNA: TGCGCCAGCAGCCAAGAAGGGACTAGCCTCCGGGAGCAGTACTTC.

At least ten counts were recorded for this clonotype. The chain joins TRBV4-2 to TRBJ1-1; D unclear. The CDR3 sequence is 11 residues long. Germline CDR1 LGHNA, CDR2 YNFKEQ. V was trimmed by 6 bases and J by 2 bases, leaving 4 bases between them. CDR3: CASRQNTEAFF. CDR3 in DNA: TGTGCCAGCAGGCAAAACACTGAAGCTTTCTTT.

This clonotype was found many times. V gene TRBV7-8 combines with J gene TRBJ2-7; D might be TRBD1 (6 bases). Trimming pared 5 bases from V and 1 base from J, leaving 18 bases between. This CDR3 has 16 residues. Germline V gene data show CDR1 as SGHVS and CDR2 as FQNEAQ. CDR3 protein: CASSPGFRTDSYEQYF. CDR3 nucleotide sequence: TGTGCCAGCAGCCCAGGGTTCCGGACAGATTCCTACGAGCAGTACTTC.

To note about this clonotype: One end of the junction varies from germline; a read error may be responsible. The rearrangement uses TRBV12-3 or TRBV12-4 and TRBJ1-5; D is unclear. CDR3 length: 14 residues. The CDR3 spells CASSLAHFNLPQHF. CDR3 coding DNA: TGTGCCAGCAGTTTAGCCCACTTCAATCTGCCCCAGCATTTT.

Details on this clonotype: A single base separates this from a much larger clone, so it may be a read error. The rearrangement joins TRBV6-5 to TRBJ1-3; D may be TRBD1 (5 bases). Germline V gene data show CDR1 as MNHEY and CDR2 as SVGAGI. Between the trimmed V and J ends, which lost 2 bases and 4 bases, there was a span of 12 bases. The CDR3 spans 15 residues. The DNA for the CDR3 is TGTGCCAGCAGTTACAGACACGGGGGAGGAAACACCATATATTTT. It yields the protein CASSYRHGGGNTIYF.

This clonotype was counted between two and nine times. The V gene is TRBV20-1, the J gene TRBJ2-6; D unclear. V was cut by 3 bases and J by 2 bases, with 5 bases left in between. The CDR3 runs to 13 residues. Per germline, CDR1 DFQATT and CDR2 SNEGSKA (reference sequence). CDR3 residues: CSASVTGANVLTF. The CDR3 DNA follows: TGCAGTGCTAGCGTGACTGGGGCCAACGTCCTGACTTTC.

This clonotype appeared once. Germline is not matched at one junction end, which may reflect a read error. The rearrangement links TRBV11-1 to TRBJ2-2, with TRBD1 matching 9 bases. Germline-derived CDR1 and CDR2 are SGHAT and FQDESV (reference sequence). CDR3 length: 15 residues. CDR3 region: CASNSGTGRTGELSF. The CDR3, as DNA: TGTGCCAGCAACTCCGGGACAGGGCGCACCGGGGAGCTGTCTTTT.

This clonotype was seen repeatedly, ten times or more. The chain combines TRBV5-1 with TRBJ1-1; D gene uncertain. The ends were cut back, 4 bases at V and 5 bases at J, with 15 bases in the middle. The CDR3 totals 14 residues. CDR1 and CDR2 from the germline V gene are SGHRS and YFSETQ. The CDR3 spells CASSVDVEVTEAFF. CDR3 DNA sequence: TGCGCCAGCAGCGTGGACGTTGAAGTGACTGAAGCTTTCTTT.

At least ten counts were recorded for this clonotype. The chain links TRBV29-1 to TRBJ1-2; D remains unclear. With 5 bases removed from V and 4 bases from J, the gap between germline ends came to 11 bases. CDR3 length equals 12 residues. Germline values: CDR1 SQVTM, CDR2 ANQGSEA. This CDR3 is CSVRDQPYGYTF. DNA of the CDR3: TGCAGCGTTCGAGACCAACCCTATGGCTACACCTTC.

The sample holds many counts of this clonotype. The chain is built from TRBV5-1 and TRBJ2-3, with 7 positions matching TRBD1. Germline CDR1 SGHRS, CDR2 YFSETQ. V was pared by 7 bases and J by 2 bases, with 10 bases of the junction left unmatched. CDR3 size: 15 residues. The CDR3 coding sequence is TGCGCCAGCGGACCGGGACAGATATTCACAGATACGCAGTATTTT. This codes for CASGPGQIFTDTQYF.

This clonotype has ten or more counts. This rearrangement joins TRBV5-1 to TRBJ2-3, with 10 bases lining up with TRBD1. The CDR3 loop spans 14 amino acids. The V segment lost 3 bases and the J segment 5 bases; nucleotides outside the gene matches: 3. The germline CDR1 and CDR2 sequences are SGHRS and YFSETQ. The CDR3 region has the DNA TGCGCCAGCAGCTCGGACAGGGGGGGAGATACGCAGTATTTT. Its protein is CASSSDRGGDTQYF.

On this clonotype: A much larger clone lies one base from this, so it may be a read error. The chain recombines TRBV10-3 with TRBJ1-2, with a tentative D call TRBD1 (5 bases). The CDR3 contains 14 residues. Germline-derived CDR1 and CDR2 are ENHRY and SYGVKD. Trimming removed 7 bases from V and 13 bases from J, with 25 bases in between. The CDR3 sequence: CAITGGTRLGLSTF. DNA for the CDR3: TGTGCCATCACTGGGGGAACGCGCCTGGGCCTAAGCACCTTC.

J is TRBJ1-4 and V is TRBV27; TRBD1 might be the D (6 bases). CDR1 and CDR2 (germline): MNHEY, SMNVEV (reference sequence). The CDR3 is made up of 14 amino acids. The V end lost 6 bases, the J end lost 8 bases, and 16 bases lay between the germline ends. The CDR3 loop is CASRKQGLKEKLFF. Written as DNA, the CDR3 is TGTGCCAGCAGAAAACAGGGACTCAAGGAAAAACTGTTTTTT.

This clonotype was recorded many times. The chain recombines TRBV11-3 with TRBJ2-3; maybe TRBD1 (5 bases). Germline V gene sequence: CDR1 SGHNT, CDR2 YENEEA. V lost 6 bases to trimming and J lost 2 bases, with 12 bases between them. The CDR3 contains 14 residues. This CDR3 is CASSSGRPTDTQYF. CDR3 in DNA: TGTGCCAGCAGTTCAGGGCGACCCACAGATACGCAGTATTTT.

Points on this clonotype: Given a much more abundant clone one base away, this may be a read error. The V gene is TRBV29-1, the J gene TRBJ2-3; TRBD1 matches 8 bases. The V gene's germline CDR1 is SQVTM and CDR2 ANQGSEA. The CDR3 contains 13 residues. The CDR3 spells CSGGPGGTDAQYF. The CDR3 coding sequence is TGCAGCGGGGGGCCAGGGGGCACAGATGCGCAGTATTTT.

This clonotype was found many times. V and J are TRBV20-1 and TRBJ2-2, with D perhaps TRBD2 (5 bases). Germline CDR1 reads DFQATT; CDR2 reads SNEGSKA (reference sequence). Trimming took 2 bases from V and 4 from J, leaving 14 bases between them. The CDR3 covers 15 residues. The CDR3 loop is CSARPSTISTGELFF. The CDR3 DNA follows: TGCAGTGCTAGACCCTCGACTATAAGCACCGGGGAGCTGTTTTTT.

This clonotype was recorded many times. The chain recombines TRBV20-1 with TRBJ2-1; tentatively, D is TRBD2 (5 bases). Germline-derived CDR1 and CDR2 are DFQATT and SNEGSKA (reference sequence). CDR3 length: 13 amino acids. Between the trimmed V and J ends, which lost 5 bases and 5 bases, there was a span of 13 bases. CDR3 residues: CSAPGNINNEQFF. The DNA for the CDR3 is TGCAGTGCTCCCGGGAACATAAACAATGAGCAGTTCTTC.

In its sample, this clonotype was seen many times. The chain uses TRBV20-1 and TRBJ2-5; tentative D call: TRBD1 (5 bases). V lost 1 base and J 1 base, leaving 7 bases between the germline ends. Germline CDR1 is DFQATT and CDR2 is SNEGSKA (reference sequence). There are 13 residues in the CDR3. CDR3 coding DNA: TGCAGTGCTAGAGGACAGTTCCAAGAGACCCAGTACTTC. Amino acid sequence: CSARGQFQETQYF.

A single count supports this clonotype. A much larger clone lies one base from this, so it may be a read error. The V call is TRBV12-3 or TRBV12-4, the J call TRBJ2-2; no clear D. The CDR3 is 14 amino acids. V was trimmed by 8 bases and J by 2 bases, leaving 12 bases between them. In DNA form, the CDR3 reads TGTGCCAGCCTTCGGTTAGTTAACACCGGGGAGCTGTTTTTT. Translated: CASLRLVNTGELFF.

Concerning this clonotype: With a much larger clone just one base away, this may be a read error. This chain uses TRBV5-4 with TRBJ2-2; D ambiguous. This CDR3 is 12 amino acids long. The V end lost 2 bases, the J end lost 3 bases, and 2 bases lay between the germline ends. CDR1 is SGHNT, CDR2 YYREEE, per germline (reference sequence). This CDR3 reads CASSLHTGELFF. For the CDR3, the DNA is TGTGCCAGCAGCTTACACACCGGGGAGCTGTTTTTT.

To note about this clonotype: This could be a read error, since a much larger clone is one nucleotide away. The chain carries TRBV7-9 and TRBJ2-3; the match to TRBD2 covers 8 bases. V gave up 5 bases and J gave up 4 bases; unmatched junction bases: 11. Germline CDR1 SEHNR, CDR2 FQNEAQ (reference sequence). The CDR3 is 16 residues long. The CDR3: CASSLNSGVVSDTQYF. CDR3 sequence (DNA): TGTGCCAGCAGCCTCAATAGCGGGGTGGTCTCAGATACGCAGTATTTT.

There are many counts of this clonotype. The V gene is TRBV29-1, the J gene TRBJ2-4; TRBD1 is a possible D gene (5 bases). Trimming cost V 2 bases and J 1 base, with 12 bases left between them. CDR3 length equals 15 residues. Germline V lookup: CDR1 SQVTM, CDR2 ANQGSEA. CDR3 bases: TGCAGCGTTGAATCCAGGGATTCGGCCAAAAACATTCAGTACTTC. This codes for CSVESRDSAKNIQYF.

This clonotype has ten or more counts. The chain recombines TRBV28 with TRBJ1-5, with D maybe TRBD1 (5 bases). Germline V gene lookup returns CDR1 MDHEN and CDR2 SYDVKM. The V and J ends lost 1 base and 2 bases respectively, with 12 bases between them. The CDR3 is made up of 16 amino acids. CDR3 sequence (DNA): TGTGCCAGCAGTTTATCTGGGGTGGGGGGCAATCAGCCCCAGCATTTT. Its translation is CASSLSGVGGNQPQHF. The variable domain in full, with the rest retrieved from reference TRBV28 and TRBJ1-5, is DVKVTQSSRYLVKRTGEKVFLECVQDMDHENMFWYRQDPGLGLRLIYFSYDVKMKEKGDIPEGYSVSREKKERFSLILESASTNQTSMYLCASSLSGVGGNQPQHFGDGTRLSIL.

On this clonotype: This may stem from a read error, because a much larger clone lies one nucleotide away. The CDR3 spells CASSSSGGRYEQYF. Here the CDR3 DNA reads TGTGCCAGTAGTAGCTCGGGAGGTAGGTACGAGCAGTACTTC. This chain joins TRBV19 and TRBJ2-7; TRBD2 matches at 7 bases. V was clipped by 4 bases and J by 4 bases; unmatched bases: 7. This CDR3 comprises 14 residues. Germline CDR1 reads LNHDA; CDR2 reads SQIVND (reference sequence).

This clonotype was seen repeatedly, ten times or more. The V and J genes are TRBV6-5 and TRBJ2-3; D is unclear. Trimming removed 7 bases from V and 2 bases from J, with 10 bases in between. Germline-derived CDR1 and CDR2 are MNHEY and SVGAGI. The CDR3 has 13 amino acids. The CDR3 sequence: CASKEGNTDTQYF. The CDR3 nucleotides are TGTGCCAGCAAAGAAGGGAACACAGATACGCAGTATTTT.

This clonotype was found many times. The genes are TRBV6-5 and TRBJ2-2; D unclear. The CDR3 runs to 13 residues. Trimming removed 2 bases from V and 4 bases from J, with 5 bases in between. Germline lookup yields CDR1 MNHEY and CDR2 SVGAGI. The CDR3 is CASSYVVTGELFF. In DNA, the CDR3 is TGTGCCAGCAGTTACGTGGTCACCGGGGAGCTGTTTTTT.

This clonotype has more than one count but fewer than ten. The chain combines TRBV4-2 with TRBJ1-1; D is ambiguous. Trimming shortened V by 6 bases and J by 1 base, and 6 bases separated the two germline ends. Germline CDR1 is LGHNA and CDR2 is YNFKEQ. This CDR3 has 12 residues. CDR3 in amino acids: CASRSTNTEAFF. CDR3 DNA: TGTGCCAGCAGATCCACGAACACTGAAGCTTTCTTT.

This clonotype was detected ten times or more. The chain joins TRBV6-6 to TRBJ2-7; 12 bases align to TRBD2. The germline gives CDR1 MNHNY, CDR2 SVGAGI (reference sequence). This CDR3 has 18 residues. The V and J ends lost 2 bases and 2 bases, in that order; junction bases with no gene match: 10. CDR3 coding DNA: TGTGCCAGCAGTTACACCCGACTAGCGGGAGCGTCTCCCTACGAGCAGTACTTC. It is translated as CASSYTRLAGASPYEQYF.

This clonotype was picked up many times. The chain joins TRBV24-1 to TRBJ1-5; a weak D match, TRBD1 (5 bases). V lost 5 bases and J 3 bases, leaving 10 bases between the germline ends. CDR1 is KGHDR, CDR2 SFDVKD, per germline. The CDR3 has 14 amino acids. In nucleotides, the CDR3 is TGTGCCACCAGTGGGCCGGGGCCCAATCAGCCCCAGCATTTT. Its protein is CATSGPGPNQPQHF.

A word on this clonotype: A much larger clone differs from this one at a single base, so this may be a read error. J is TRBJ2-1 and V is TRBV7-3; 13 bases agree with TRBD2. This CDR3 has 15 amino acids. Germline V CDR1 and CDR2: SGHTA, FQGTGA. Trimming removed 5 bases from V and 10 bases from J; junction bases left unmatched: 8. DNA of the CDR3: TGTGCCAGCAGCCAGGGGACTAGCGGGAAAAAAGAGCAGTTCTTC. Translated: CASSQGTSGKKEQFF.

V gene TRBV6-5 combines with J gene TRBJ1-4; possible D gene TRBD1, 5 bases. The CDR3 covers 17 residues. Between the trimmed V and J ends, which lost 2 bases and 0 bases, there was a span of 13 bases. Germline CDR1 and CDR2: MNHEY and SVGAGI. The CDR3 DNA sequence: TGTGCCAGCAGTTACCGGGGACTGGCGGCAACTAATGAAAAACTGTTTTTT. It specifies CASSYRGLAATNEKLFF.

This clonotype was counted ten times or more. The junction departs from the called germline gene at one end, perhaps through a read error. The CDR3 reads CASGDRSKQPQHF. The CDR3 bases are TGTGCCAGCGGTGACAGGAGTAAACAGCCCCAGCATTTT. The rearrangement joins TRBV6-1 to TRBJ1-5; D possibly corresponds to TRBD1 (6 bases). This CDR3 region has 13 residues. Germline assignment: CDR1 MNHNS and CDR2 SASEGT.